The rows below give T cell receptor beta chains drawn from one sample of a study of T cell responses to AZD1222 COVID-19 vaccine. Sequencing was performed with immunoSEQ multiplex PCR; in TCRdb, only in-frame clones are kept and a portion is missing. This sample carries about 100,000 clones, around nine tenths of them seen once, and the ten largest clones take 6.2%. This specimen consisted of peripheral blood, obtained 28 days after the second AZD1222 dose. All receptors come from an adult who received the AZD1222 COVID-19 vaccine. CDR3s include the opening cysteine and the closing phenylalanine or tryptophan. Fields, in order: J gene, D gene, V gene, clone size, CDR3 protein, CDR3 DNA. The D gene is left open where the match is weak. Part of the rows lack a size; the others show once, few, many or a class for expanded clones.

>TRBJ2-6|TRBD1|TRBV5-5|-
CASSFPTGPGANVLTF
TGTGCCAGCAGCTTCCCGACAGGGCCTGGGGCCAACGTCCTGACTTTC
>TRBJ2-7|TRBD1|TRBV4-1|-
CASSPGQGSSYEQYF
TGCGCCAGCAGCCCAGGACAGGGAAGCTCCTACGAGCAGTACTTC
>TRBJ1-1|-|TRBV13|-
CASSPGTEAFF
TGTGCCAGCAGCCCCGGGACGGAAGCTTTCTTT
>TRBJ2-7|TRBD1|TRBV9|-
CASSGQGGPYEQYF
TGTGCCAGCAGCGGACAGGGGGGGCCTTACGAGCAGTACTTC
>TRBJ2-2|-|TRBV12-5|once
CASGLARSGTGELFF
TGTGCTAGTGGTTTGGCCCGTTCAGGCACCGGGGAGCTGTTTTTT
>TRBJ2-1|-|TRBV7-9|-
CASSPWDYNEQFF
TGTGCCAGCAGCCCGTGGGACTACAATGAGCAGTTCTTC
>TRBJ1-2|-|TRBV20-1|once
CSASLGPGRAF
TGCAGTGCTAGCCTGGGGCCTGGTCGGGCCTTC
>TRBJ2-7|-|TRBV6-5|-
CASSSFAGPYEQYF
TGTGCCAGCAGTTCCTTCGCGGGCCCGTACGAGCAGTACTTC
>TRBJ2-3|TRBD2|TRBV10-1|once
CASSEQGTSGFPRYF
TGCGCCAGCAGTGAGCAGGGGACTAGCGGGTTCCCCCGGTATTTT
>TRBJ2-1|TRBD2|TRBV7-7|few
CASSLAVAGSYNEQFF
TGTGCCAGCAGCTTAGCGGTAGCGGGGTCCTACAATGAGCAGTTCTTC
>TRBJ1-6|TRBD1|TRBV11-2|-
CASSLPGRTGSPPLHF
TGTGCCAGCAGCTTACCCGGACGGACAGGGTCGCCACCCCTCCACTTT
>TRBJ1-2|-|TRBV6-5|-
CASRLGRNYGYTF
TGTGCCAGCAGATTAGGCCGGAACTATGGCTACACCTTC
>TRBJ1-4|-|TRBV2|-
CASQKRGTEKLFF
TGTGCCAGCCAGAAACGCGGGACTGAAAAACTGTTTTTT
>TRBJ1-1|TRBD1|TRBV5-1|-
CASSVGQTMNTEAFF
TGCGCCAGCAGCGTGGGACAGACCATGAACACTGAAGCTTTCTTT
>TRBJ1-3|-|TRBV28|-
CASSPVGGLHSGNTIYF
TGTGCCAGCAGCCCCGTGGGGGGGTTACACTCTGGAAACACCATATATTTT
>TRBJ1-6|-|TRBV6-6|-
CASRVGFESPLHF
TGTGCCAGCCGAGTAGGGTTTGAATCACCCCTCCACTTT
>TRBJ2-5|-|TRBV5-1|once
CASRPQGGETQYF
TGCGCCAGCAGGCCCCAGGGTGGGGAGACCCAGTACTTC
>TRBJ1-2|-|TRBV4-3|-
CASSQEIRGTNYGYTF
TGCGCCAGCAGCCAAGAAATTCGGGGAACTAACTATGGCTACACCTTC
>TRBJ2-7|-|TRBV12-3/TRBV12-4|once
CASSLRGIYEQYF
TGTGCCAGCAGTTTGCGGGGAATCTACGAGCAGTACTTC
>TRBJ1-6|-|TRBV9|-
CASSVGQALSYNSPLHF
TGTGCCAGCAGCGTAGGCCAGGCGCTTTCCTATAATTCACCCCTCCACTTT
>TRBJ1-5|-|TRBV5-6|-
CASSLGSGGRVNQPQHF
TGTGCCAGCAGCTTGGGAAGCGGGGGGCGAGTTAATCAGCCCCAGCATTTT
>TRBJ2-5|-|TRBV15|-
CATSKIPWEFQETQYF
TGTGCCACCAGCAAGATCCCCTGGGAGTTTCAAGAGACCCAGTACTTC
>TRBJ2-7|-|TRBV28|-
CASSFDRVEQYF
TGTGCCAGCAGTTTTGATAGAGTAGAGCAGTACTTC
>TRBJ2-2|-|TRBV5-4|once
CASSVGSKVSGELFF
TGTGCCAGCAGCGTCGGGTCCAAGGTTTCCGGGGAGCTGTTTTTT
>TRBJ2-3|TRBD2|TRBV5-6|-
CASSSGGWTDTQYF
TGTGCCAGCAGCTCCGGGGGGTGGACAGATACGCAGTATTTT
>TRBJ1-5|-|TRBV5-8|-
CASSSVDLLRQPQHF
TGTGCCAGCAGCTCCGTTGACCTTCTCCGGCAGCCCCAGCATTTT
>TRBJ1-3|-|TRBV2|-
CASSEVLGEAGNTIYF
TGTGCCAGCAGTGAGGTTTTAGGGGAGGCTGGAAACACCATATATTTT
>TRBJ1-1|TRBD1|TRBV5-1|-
CASSPGTGLMNTEAFF
TGCGCCAGCTCCCCAGGGACAGGGCTCATGAACACTGAAGCTTTCTTT
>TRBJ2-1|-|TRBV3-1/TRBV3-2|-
CASSQVRDEQFF
TGTGCCAGCAGCCAAGTCCGAGACGAGCAGTTCTTC
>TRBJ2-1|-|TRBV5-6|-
CASSLIGGRGYNEQFF
TGTGCCAGCAGCTTGATTGGGGGCCGTGGTTACAATGAGCAGTTCTTC
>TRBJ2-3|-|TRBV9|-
CASSETGALTDTQYF
TGTGCCAGCAGCGAGACCGGGGCCCTCACAGATACGCAGTATTTT
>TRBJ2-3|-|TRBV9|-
CASSPQAYTDTQYF
TGTGCCAGCAGCCCCCAAGCATACACAGATACGCAGTATTTT
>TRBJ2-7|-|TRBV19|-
CASSLGPGGRDEQYF
TGTGCCAGTAGTCTGGGGCCGGGGGGCCGCGACGAGCAGTACTTC
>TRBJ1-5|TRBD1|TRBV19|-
CASSSATGYNQPQHF
TGTGCCAGTAGCTCAGCGACAGGGTACAATCAGCCCCAGCATTTT
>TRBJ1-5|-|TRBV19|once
CASSDYSNQPQHF
TGTGCCAGTAGTGATTATAGCAATCAGCCCCAGCATTTT